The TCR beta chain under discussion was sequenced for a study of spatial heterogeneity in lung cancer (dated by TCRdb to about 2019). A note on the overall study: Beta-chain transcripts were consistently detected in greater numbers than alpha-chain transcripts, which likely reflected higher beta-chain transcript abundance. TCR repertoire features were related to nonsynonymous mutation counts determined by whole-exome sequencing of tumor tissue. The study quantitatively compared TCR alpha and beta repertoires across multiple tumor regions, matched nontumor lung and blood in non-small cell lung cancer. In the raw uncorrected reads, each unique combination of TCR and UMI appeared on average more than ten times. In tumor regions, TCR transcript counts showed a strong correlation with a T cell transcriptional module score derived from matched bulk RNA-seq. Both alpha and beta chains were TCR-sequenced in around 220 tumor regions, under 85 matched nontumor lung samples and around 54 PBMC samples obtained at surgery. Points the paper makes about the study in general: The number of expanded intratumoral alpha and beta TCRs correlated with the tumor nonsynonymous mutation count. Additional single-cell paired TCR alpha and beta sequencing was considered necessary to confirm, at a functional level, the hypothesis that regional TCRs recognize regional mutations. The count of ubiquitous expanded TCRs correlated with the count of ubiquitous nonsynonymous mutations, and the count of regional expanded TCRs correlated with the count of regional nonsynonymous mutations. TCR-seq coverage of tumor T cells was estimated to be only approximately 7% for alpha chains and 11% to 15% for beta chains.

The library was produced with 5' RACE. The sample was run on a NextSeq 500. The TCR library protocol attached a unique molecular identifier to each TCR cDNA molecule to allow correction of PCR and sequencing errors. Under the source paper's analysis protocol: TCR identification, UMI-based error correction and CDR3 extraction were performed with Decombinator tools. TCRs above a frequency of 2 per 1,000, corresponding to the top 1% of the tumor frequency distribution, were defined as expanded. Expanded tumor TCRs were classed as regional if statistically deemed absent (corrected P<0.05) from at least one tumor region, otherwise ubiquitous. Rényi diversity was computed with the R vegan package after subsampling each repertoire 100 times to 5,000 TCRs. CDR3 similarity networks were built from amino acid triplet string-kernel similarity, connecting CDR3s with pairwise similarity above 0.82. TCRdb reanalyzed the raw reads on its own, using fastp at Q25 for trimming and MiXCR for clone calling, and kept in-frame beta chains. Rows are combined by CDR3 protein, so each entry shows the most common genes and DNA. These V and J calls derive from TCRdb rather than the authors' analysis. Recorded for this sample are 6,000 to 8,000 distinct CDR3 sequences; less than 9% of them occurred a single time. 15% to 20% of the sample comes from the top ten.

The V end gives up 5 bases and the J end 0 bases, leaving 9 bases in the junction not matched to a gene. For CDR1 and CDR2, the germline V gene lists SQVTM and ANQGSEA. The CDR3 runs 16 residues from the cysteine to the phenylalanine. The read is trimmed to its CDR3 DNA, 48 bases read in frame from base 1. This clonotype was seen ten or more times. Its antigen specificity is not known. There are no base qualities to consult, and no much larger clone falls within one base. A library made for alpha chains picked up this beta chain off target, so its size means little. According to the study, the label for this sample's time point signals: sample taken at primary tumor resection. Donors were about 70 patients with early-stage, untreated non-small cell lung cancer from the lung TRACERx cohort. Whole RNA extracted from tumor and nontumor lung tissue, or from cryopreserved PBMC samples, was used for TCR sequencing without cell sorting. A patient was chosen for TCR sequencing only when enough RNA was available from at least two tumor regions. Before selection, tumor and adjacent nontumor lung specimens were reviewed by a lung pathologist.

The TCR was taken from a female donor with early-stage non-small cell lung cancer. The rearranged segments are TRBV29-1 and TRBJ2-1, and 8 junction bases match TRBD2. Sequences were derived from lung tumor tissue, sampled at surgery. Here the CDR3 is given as CSVRPSGPSSYNEQFF. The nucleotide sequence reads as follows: TGCAGCGTTCGACCTAGCGGGCCGAGCTCCTACAATGAGCAGTTCTTC.